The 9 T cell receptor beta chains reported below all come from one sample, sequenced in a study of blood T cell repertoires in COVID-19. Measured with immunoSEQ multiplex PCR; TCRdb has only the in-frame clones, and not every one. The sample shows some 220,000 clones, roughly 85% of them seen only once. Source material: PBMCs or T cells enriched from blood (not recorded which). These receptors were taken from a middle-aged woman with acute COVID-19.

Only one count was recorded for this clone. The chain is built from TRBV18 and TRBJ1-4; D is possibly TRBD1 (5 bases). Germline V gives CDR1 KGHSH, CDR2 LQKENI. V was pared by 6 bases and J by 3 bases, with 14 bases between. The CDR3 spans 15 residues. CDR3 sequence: CASSRDRDSNEKLFF. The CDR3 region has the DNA TGTGCCAGCTCGCGGGACCGGGACTCTAATGAAAAACTGTTTTTT.

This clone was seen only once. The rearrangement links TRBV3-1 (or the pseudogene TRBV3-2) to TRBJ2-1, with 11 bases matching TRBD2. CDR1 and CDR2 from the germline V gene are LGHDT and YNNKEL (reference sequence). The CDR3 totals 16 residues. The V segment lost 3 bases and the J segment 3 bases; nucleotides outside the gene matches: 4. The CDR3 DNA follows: TGTGCCAGCAGCCACCTACTAGCGGGGGACTACAATGAGCAGTTCTTC. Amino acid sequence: CASSHLLAGDYNEQFF.

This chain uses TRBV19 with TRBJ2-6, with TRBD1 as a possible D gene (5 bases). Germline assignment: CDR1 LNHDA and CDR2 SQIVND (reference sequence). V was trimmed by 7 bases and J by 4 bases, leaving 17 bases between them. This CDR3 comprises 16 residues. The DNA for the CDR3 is TGTGCCAGTAATTTAGGGGTCTACTCGGGGGCCAACGTCCTGACTTTC. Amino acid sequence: CASNLGVYSGANVLTF.

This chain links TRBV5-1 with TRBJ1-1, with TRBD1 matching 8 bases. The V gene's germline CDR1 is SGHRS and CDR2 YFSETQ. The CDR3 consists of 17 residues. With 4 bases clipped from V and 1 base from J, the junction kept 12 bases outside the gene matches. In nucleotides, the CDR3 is TGCGCCAGCAGCATGACAGGGGACAGGCTATCGAACACTGAAGCTTTCTTT. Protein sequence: CASSMTGDRLSNTEAFF. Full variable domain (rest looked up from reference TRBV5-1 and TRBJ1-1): KAGVTQTPRYLIKTRGQQVTLSCSPISGHRSVSWYQQTPGQGLQFLFEYFSETQRNKGNFPGRFSGRQFSNSRSEMNVSTLELGDSALYLCASSMTGDRLSNTEAFFGQGTRLTVV.

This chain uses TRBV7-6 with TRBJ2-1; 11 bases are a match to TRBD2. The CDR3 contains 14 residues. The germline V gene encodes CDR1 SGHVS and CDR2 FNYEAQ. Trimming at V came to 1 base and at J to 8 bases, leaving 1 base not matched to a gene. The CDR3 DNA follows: TGTGCCAGCAGCTTAGGTAGCGGGGGGGATGAGCAGTTCTTC. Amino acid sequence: CASSLGSGGDEQFF.

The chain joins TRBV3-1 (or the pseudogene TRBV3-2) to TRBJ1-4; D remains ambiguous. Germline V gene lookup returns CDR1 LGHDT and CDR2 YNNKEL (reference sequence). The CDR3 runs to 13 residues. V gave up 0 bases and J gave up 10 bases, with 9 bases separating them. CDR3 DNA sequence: TGTGCCAGCAGCCAAGACCACCTCGGAAAACTGTTTTTT. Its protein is CASSQDHLGKLFF.

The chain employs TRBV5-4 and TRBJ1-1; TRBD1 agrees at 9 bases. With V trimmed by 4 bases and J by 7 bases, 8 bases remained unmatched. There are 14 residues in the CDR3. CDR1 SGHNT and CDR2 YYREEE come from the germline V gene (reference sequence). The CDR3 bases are TGTGCCAGCAGCCATTCGGGACAGGGAGTTGAAGCTTTCTTT. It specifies CASSHSGQGVEAFF.

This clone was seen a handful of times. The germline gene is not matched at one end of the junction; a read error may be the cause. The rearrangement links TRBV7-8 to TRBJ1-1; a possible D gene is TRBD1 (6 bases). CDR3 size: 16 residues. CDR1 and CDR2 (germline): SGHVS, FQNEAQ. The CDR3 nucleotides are TGTGCCAGCAGCTTAGTTCCAGGGGCCTCGCGCCCTGACGCTTTCTTT. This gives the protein CASSLVPGASRPDAFF. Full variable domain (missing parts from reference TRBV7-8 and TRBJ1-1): GAGVSQSPRYKVAKRGQDVALRCDPISGHVSLFWYQQALGQGPEFLTYFQNEAQLDKSGLPSDRFFAERPEGSVSTLKIQRTQQEDSAVYLCASSLVPGASRPDAFFGQGTRLTVV.

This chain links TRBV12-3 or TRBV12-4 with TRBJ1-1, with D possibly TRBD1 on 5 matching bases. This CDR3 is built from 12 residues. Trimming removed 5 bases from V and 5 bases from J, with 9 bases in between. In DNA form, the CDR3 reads TGTGCCAGCAGTCCAGGGAGGACTGAAGCTTTCTTT. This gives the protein CASSPGRTEAFF.